The clone carrying this T cell receptor (beta chain) was detected only a few times. Its antigen remains unidentified. The sample is drawn from a study of beta chain features in type 1 diabetes. About the study: The samples had roughly 100,000,000 sorted cells examined in all. Whole-study findings and limits: Among type 1 diabetes patients, VDJ junctions had fewer insertions and more deletions.

The junction had 12 bases not matched to a gene; V was cut back by 7 bases and J by 4 bases. This CDR3 region has 14 residues. CDR1 and CDR2 from the germline V gene are SQVTM and ANQGSEA. Expressed TCRB transcripts were sequenced because the isolated RNA had all been reverse transcribed beforehand. Clones were sequenced by immunoSEQ multiplex PCR, and TCRdb holds only the in-frame ones, with some missing. The sample lists roughly 500,000 clones; about 32% were seen once. Each donor gave one heparinised blood draw averaging about 120 mL. Stem cell-like memory, regulatory, central memory and naive CD4+ cells were sorted via CD45RO/CCR7/CD25/CD127/CD95/CD27.

V usage is TRBV29-1 and J usage is TRBJ1-2; 7 nucleotides line up with TRBD1. This receptor was identified in a young man in good health. The sample consisted of naive CD4+ T cells from blood. CDR3: CSASTRQGSYGYTF. In DNA, the CDR3 is TGCAGCGCTTCCACGAGACAGGGAAGCTATGGCTACACCTTC.